This TCR beta chain was captured by sequencing in a study of shared clonotypes between healthy human individuals. The ends were cut back, 2 bases at V and 6 bases at J, with 14 bases in the middle. Germline values: CDR1 MRHNA, CDR2 SNTAGT. The CDR3 loop spans 15 amino acids. Note on this clone: A far larger clone is off by one base, so a read error is likely.

Repertoires were generated with immunoSEQ multiplex PCR, while TCRdb's copy carries only in-frame clones and drops some. This sample has 70,000 to 95,000 clones, with 60% to 70% found just once. The sample taken for sequencing was memory CD8+ T cells sorted from blood. Subset reported: CD45RO+ cells pooled with CCR7-negative TemRA cells. The gene calls are TRBV6-4 and TRBJ2-1; D is perhaps TRBD1 (6 bases). This TCR derives from a man aged 25 to 45 in good health. In nucleotides, the CDR3 is TGTGCCAGCAGTGACGTAGCGAGAGGGGGCAATGAGCAGTTCTTC. Protein sequence: CASSDVARGGNEQFF.